A single sample is the source of the 28 T cell receptor beta chains below, sequenced in a study of PD-1 blockade in classical Hodgkin lymphoma. Method: immunoSEQ multiplex PCR; TCRdb's copy keeps in-frame clones and lacks some. Of about 110,000 clones in the sample, roughly nine tenths were seen once. The patients all showed relapse after autologous stem cell transplantation, while their brentuximab vedotin exposure varied. The material sequenced was peripheral blood mononuclear cells (PBMCs), taken before the second cycle of nivolumab. The receptor set was obtained from a human donor with classical Hodgkin lymphoma.

V and J are TRBV18 and TRBJ2-7; maybe TRBD2 (5 bases). The germline V and J ends were trimmed by 0 bases and 3 bases, with 15 bases remaining between them. Germline CDR1 is KGHSH and CDR2 is LQKENI. The CDR3 has 16 residues. The CDR3 DNA is TGTGCCAGCTCACCACCGGGGAGCTCACCGGACTACGAGCAGTACTTC. It yields the protein CASSPPGSSPDYEQYF. The full variable domain, in which reference TRBV18 and TRBJ2-7 provide the parts outside the CDR3, is NAGVMQNPRHLVRRRGQEARLRCSPMKGHSHVYWYRQLPEEGLKFMVYLQKENIIDESGMPKERFSAEFPKEGPSILRIQQVVRGDSAAYFCASSPPGSSPDYEQYFGPGTRLTVT.

The V and J genes are TRBV6-6 and TRBJ1-1, with a tentative D call TRBD1 (6 bases). The length of the CDR3 is 13 residues. The germline gives CDR1 MNHNY, CDR2 SVGAGI (reference sequence). V was clipped by 2 bases and J by 6 bases, with 10 bases between them. CDR3: CASSYGAGAEAFF. The CDR3 region has the DNA TGTGCCAGCAGTTACGGCGCAGGGGCTGAAGCTTTCTTT.

The chain is built from TRBV6-6 and TRBJ1-2, with unresolved D. The CDR3 contains 13 residues. From germline, CDR1 is MNHNY and CDR2 SVGAGI (reference sequence). V was cut by 0 bases and J by 8 bases, with 10 bases left in between. CDR3 in DNA: TGTGCCAGCAGTTACTCGGAGGGTCACGGCTACACCTTC. Protein sequence: CASSYSEGHGYTF.

The chain links TRBV11-3 to TRBJ2-2; TRBD2 aligns across 9 bases. Trimming at V came to 5 bases and at J to 3 bases, leaving 7 bases not matched to a gene. The V gene's germline CDR1 is SGHNT and CDR2 YENEEA. The CDR3 loop spans 16 amino acids. The CDR3 bases are TGTGCCAGCAGCCCAAAGGCGGGAGGGTACACCGGGGAGCTGTTTTTT. It translates to CASSPKAGGYTGELFF.

The J gene is TRBJ2-1, the V gene TRBV19; the D is unclear. This CDR3 spans 15 amino acids. The germline V and J ends were trimmed by 4 bases and 8 bases, with 18 bases remaining between them. Germline values: CDR1 LNHDA, CDR2 SQIVND (reference sequence). The DNA of the CDR3 is TGTGCCAGTAGTACGGACGCGACCCAAATGGATGAGCAGTTCTTC. Its protein is CASSTDATQMDEQFF.

CDR3 amino acids: CASSVGRGSYEQYF. The CDR3 DNA follows: TGTGCCAGCAGTGTGGGCAGAGGTTCCTACGAGCAGTACTTC. V gene TRBV6-5 combines with J gene TRBJ2-7; D uncertain. Trimming cost V 5 bases and J 1 base, with 12 bases left between them. Germline V CDR1 and CDR2: MNHEY, SVGAGI. The CDR3 spans 14 residues.

The rearrangement links TRBV5-1 to TRBJ2-3; D may be TRBD2 (5 bases). V gave up 2 bases and J gave up 2 bases, with 12 bases separating them. Germline CDR1 reads SGHRS; CDR2 reads YFSETQ. CDR3 length: 15 residues. The DNA for the CDR3 is TGCGCCAGCAGCTTCGGACTCCGCTTCACAGATACGCAGTATTTT. It translates to CASSFGLRFTDTQYF.

The chain links TRBV27 to TRBJ2-5; D is undetermined. Germline lookup yields CDR1 MNHEY and CDR2 SMNVEV (reference sequence). V lost 10 bases and J 2 bases, leaving 8 bases between the germline ends. The CDR3 consists of 11 residues. The CDR3 region has the DNA TGTGCCAAAAAGGTACAAGAGACCCAGTACTTC. Translated, it gives CAKKVQETQYF.

The gene calls are TRBV28 and TRBJ2-3; TRBD1 matches at 10 bases. The CDR3 spans 16 residues. Germline CDR1 is MDHEN and CDR2 is SYDVKM. The V segment lost 5 bases and the J segment 1 base; nucleotides outside the gene matches: 6. CDR3 coding DNA: TGTGCCAGCAGTCATTGGACAGGGGGAGGCACAGATACGCAGTATTTT. Encoded protein: CASSHWTGGGTDTQYF.

V gene TRBV6-5 combines with J gene TRBJ2-7, with 10 bases matching TRBD2. Trimming at V came to 0 bases and at J to 4 bases, leaving 6 bases not matched to a gene. The CDR3 is 16 residues long. Germline V gene sequence: CDR1 MNHEY, CDR2 SVGAGI. The CDR3 nucleotides are TGTGCCAGCAGTTACTCGCCGCTAGCGGGAGTGTACGAGCAGTACTTC. This codes for CASSYSPLAGVYEQYF.

The J gene is TRBJ1-2, the V gene TRBV19, with a tentative D call TRBD1 (6 bases). With 6 bases removed from V and 0 bases from J, the gap between germline ends came to 14 bases. CDR1 and CDR2 (germline): LNHDA, SQIVND (reference sequence). CDR3 length: 15 amino acids. The DNA of the CDR3 is TGTGCCAGTAGGCGGGACATCGGAGCTAACTATGGCTACACCTTC. The encoded protein is CASRRDIGANYGYTF.

The V and J genes are TRBV13 and TRBJ2-7; tentatively, D is TRBD2 (5 bases). The V end was cut by 6 bases, the J end by 6 bases, with 6 bases between. CDR1 PRHDT and CDR2 FYEKMQ come from the germline V gene (reference sequence). This CDR3 is 10 amino acids long. The CDR3 spells CASSGLEQYF. In DNA form, the CDR3 reads TGTGCCAGCAGTGGACTCGAGCAGTACTTC. Complete variable domain (other parts from reference TRBV13 and TRBJ2-7): AAGVIQSPRHLIKEKRETATLKCYPIPRHDTVYWYQQGPGQDPQFLISFYEKMQSDKGSIPDRFSAQQFSDYHSELNMSSLELGDSALYFCASSGLEQYFGPGTRLTVT.

CDR3 bases: TGTGCCAGCTCACCAGGGGAGGGCTATGGCTACACCTTC. This translates into CASSPGEGYGYTF. The genes are TRBV18 and TRBJ1-2; unclear D gene. The CDR3 is made up of 13 amino acids. CDR1 and CDR2 from the germline V gene are KGHSH and LQKENI. The V and J ends lost 2 bases and 4 bases respectively, with 8 bases between them.

The chain joins TRBV27 to TRBJ2-7; 7 bases map to TRBD1. Germline values: CDR1 MNHEY, CDR2 SMNVEV (reference sequence). The CDR3 extends over 12 amino acids. J gave up 6 bases and V 6 bases, and 5 bases lay outside the gene matches. The CDR3 here is CASSPTGVEQYF. CDR3 sequence (DNA): TGTGCCAGCAGCCCAACAGGGGTCGAGCAGTACTTC.

This chain uses TRBV11-2 with TRBJ2-7; TRBD1 is a possible D gene (5 bases). Germline CDR1 and CDR2: SGHAT and FQNNGV. V lost 5 bases and J 4 bases, leaving 24 bases between the germline ends. The CDR3 is 17 amino acids. The CDR3 bases are TGTGCCAGCAGCCCTGTCCTGGGCAGGGCCTCCACTTACGAGCAGTACTTC. Translation gives CASSPVLGRASTYEQYF.

This chain joins TRBV5-4 and TRBJ2-5; TRBD2 matches at 9 bases. CDR1 is SGHNT and CDR2 is YYREEE in the germline V gene (reference sequence). Unmatched junction bases numbered 2, after V lost 0 bases and J lost 5 bases. This CDR3 has 14 residues. The CDR3 is CASSLEAGGETQYF. The DNA of the CDR3 is TGTGCCAGCAGCTTGGAGGCGGGAGGGGAGACCCAGTACTTC.

The V gene is TRBV30, the J gene TRBJ1-5, with TRBD1 identical over 11 bases. This CDR3 comprises 15 residues. The J segment lost 7 bases and the V segment lost 3 bases, leaving 8 bases of the junction unmatched. Germline CDR1 and CDR2: GTSNPN and SVGIG (reference sequence). The DNA for the CDR3 is TGTGCCTGGAGCGCGGGACAGGGGGTTCCCCAGCCCCAGCATTTT. Protein: CAWSAGQGVPQPQHF.

This chain links TRBV2 with TRBJ1-1; D may be TRBD1 (6 bases). Germline V lookup: CDR1 SNHLY, CDR2 FYNNEI. This CDR3 has 15 residues. Trimming left V 3 bases short and J 5 bases short, with 16 bases between. The CDR3 coding sequence is TGTGCCAGCAGTGATCGATCAGGGGCGGGAACTGAAGCTTTCTTT. Protein sequence: CASSDRSGAGTEAFF.

J is TRBJ2-7 and V is TRBV9; a possible D gene is TRBD2 (6 bases). CDR3 length equals 16 residues. Trimming took 1 base from V and 2 from J, leaving 16 bases between them. The germline gives CDR1 SGDLS, CDR2 YYNGEE. Here the CDR3 reads CASSVSPGSGAYEQYF. In nucleotides, the CDR3 is TGTGCCAGCAGCGTATCCCCCGGGAGTGGCGCCTACGAGCAGTACTTC.

This chain uses TRBV28 with TRBJ1-5, with D unresolved. The CDR3 spans 14 residues. Trimming pared 7 bases from V and 5 bases from J, leaving 15 bases between. The germline V gene has CDR1 MDHEN and CDR2 SYDVKM. CDR3 in amino acids: CASTRGSDYQPQHF. The CDR3 DNA is TGTGCCAGCACCCGAGGATCCGATTATCAGCCCCAGCATTTT.

The rearrangement joins TRBV18 to TRBJ1-5, with D possibly matching TRBD1 (6 bases). The V gene's germline CDR1 is KGHSH and CDR2 LQKENI. This CDR3 is built from 17 residues. V lost 4 bases, J lost 3 bases, and 19 bases lay in between. The CDR3 DNA is TGTGCCAGCTCACTAAATCGGCCGGACAGAATCAATCAGCCCCAGCATTTT. It yields the protein CASSLNRPDRINQPQHF.

The genes are TRBV9 and TRBJ1-1; tentative D call: TRBD1 (6 bases). Trimming took 0 bases from V and 0 from J, leaving 12 bases between them. The CDR3 runs to 16 residues. Per the germline V gene, CDR1 is SGDLS and CDR2 is YYNGEE. For the CDR3, the DNA is TGTGCCAGCAGCGTAGAGGGGGGGACCCTGAACACTGAAGCTTTCTTT. Translated, it gives CASSVEGGTLNTEAFF.

The chain uses TRBV19 and TRBJ2-2; 9 nucleotides line up with TRBD1. V shed 4 bases and J 5 bases; nucleotides not matched to a gene: 5. CDR1 is LNHDA, CDR2 SQIVND, per germline (reference sequence). This CDR3 is built from 15 residues. This CDR3 is CASSSGQGWTGELFF. CDR3 nucleotide sequence: TGTGCCAGTAGTAGCGGACAGGGGTGGACCGGGGAGCTGTTTTTT.

The chain links TRBV4-3 to TRBJ1-3, with D unresolved. The V end lost 3 bases, the J end lost 5 bases, and 8 bases lay between the germline ends. CDR1 and CDR2 from the germline V gene are LGHNA and YSLEER. CDR3 length equals 13 residues. CDR3 coding DNA: TGCGCCAGCAGCCAGATAGGGAGAAACACCATATATTTT. The encoded protein is CASSQIGRNTIYF.

The rearrangement joins TRBV19 to TRBJ1-1, with D tentatively TRBD1 (5 bases). Looked up from germline, CDR1 is LNHDA and CDR2 is SQIVND (reference sequence). Trimming left V 4 bases short and J 1 base short, with 13 bases between. The length of the CDR3 is 15 residues. CDR3 in DNA: TGTGCCAGTAGTAATCAGTTTGACAGGAACACTGAAGCTTTCTTT. It yields the protein CASSNQFDRNTEAFF.

This chain links TRBV11-3 with TRBJ2-7; tentatively, D is TRBD2 (8 bases). Germline loops: CDR1 SGHNT, CDR2 YENEEA. Trimming pared 6 bases from V and 6 bases from J, leaving 30 bases between. The length of the CDR3 is 18 residues. The CDR3: CASSYFQGNYSGTVEQYF. The CDR3 DNA reads as TGTGCCAGCAGTTATTTCCAAGGCAATTATAGCGGGACAGTCGAGCAGTACTTC.

The chain links TRBV27 to TRBJ1-5; D is uncertain. Trimming stripped 8 bases from V and 2 bases from J, with 7 bases between. Per the germline V gene, CDR1 is MNHEY and CDR2 is SMNVEV (reference sequence). The CDR3 spans 12 residues. The CDR3 is CASGRGNQPQHF. In DNA form, the CDR3 reads TGTGCCAGCGGGCGGGGCAATCAGCCCCAGCATTTT.

The chain is built from TRBV5-1 and TRBJ1-4, with no clear D. The CDR3 is 14 amino acids. The ends were cut back, 4 bases at V and 3 bases at J, with 10 bases in the middle. Germline-derived CDR1 and CDR2 are SGHRS and YFSETQ. CDR3 sequence: CASSPPGSNEKLFF. CDR3 sequence (DNA): TGCGCCAGCAGCCCCCCGGGGTCTAATGAAAAACTGTTTTTT. Based on the CDR3 plus reference TRBV5-1 and TRBJ1-4, the full variable domain is KAGVTQTPRYLIKTRGQQVTLSCSPISGHRSVSWYQQTPGQGLQFLFEYFSETQRNKGNFPGRFSGRQFSNSRSEMNVSTLELGDSALYLCASSPPGSNEKLFFGSGTQLSVL.